This passage covers 24 T cell receptor beta chains from one sample sequenced in a study of identical twins. Using its own MiXCR run on the 5' RACE reads, TCRdb lists one record per CDR3 protein. Of about 190,000 distinct CDR3 sequences in the sample, 15% to 20% were seen once. These sequences were also reported in another study, on T cells expressing NK-cell markers.

Sequenced sample: CD8+ T cells sorted from blood. The receptors derive from a woman in her late teens or twenties in good health.

The chain recombines TRBV29-1 with TRBJ1-2; D is unresolved. Germline V gene lookup returns CDR1 SQVTM and CDR2 ANQGSEA. This CDR3 has 11 amino acids. The ends were cut back, 5 bases at V and 8 bases at J, with 12 bases in the middle. The DNA for the CDR3 is TGCAGCGTTCCGACCACTAGAGGCTACACCTTC. Translated: CSVPTTRGYTF.

This clonotype was seen only a few times. The gene calls are TRBV9 and TRBJ2-3; D gene ambiguous. V was clipped by 2 bases and J by 2 bases, with 9 bases between them. Per germline, CDR1 SGDLS and CDR2 YYNGEE. The length of the CDR3 is 14 residues. The chain's CDR3 is CASSVSRSTDTQYF. CDR3 DNA sequence: TGTGCCAGCAGCGTCAGCAGGTCCACAGATACGCAGTATTTT.

The chain combines TRBV29-1 with TRBJ2-1, with D perhaps TRBD2 (6 bases). This CDR3 region has 15 residues. Germline loops: CDR1 SQVTM, CDR2 ANQGSEA. V was trimmed by 5 bases and J by 3 bases, leaving 17 bases between them. For the CDR3, the DNA is TGCAGCGTTAATCCCGGGACTTCAGGCTACAATGAGCAGTTCTTC. Protein: CSVNPGTSGYNEQFF.

The chain employs TRBV7-9 and TRBJ2-7, with D maybe TRBD2 (5 bases). V was pared by 2 bases and J by 0 bases, with 14 bases between. Germline loops: CDR1 SEHNR, CDR2 FQNEAQ (reference sequence). This CDR3 spans 16 amino acids. CDR3 bases: TGTGCCAGCAGCTTAACCCTAGGACTGAGCTCCTACGAGCAGTACTTC. This encodes CASSLTLGLSSYEQYF. Full variable domain (outside the CDR3, taken from reference TRBV7-9 and TRBJ2-7): DTGVSQNPRHKITKRGQNVTFRCDPISEHNRLYWYRQTLGQGPEFLTYFQNEAQLEKSRLLSDRFSAERPKGSFSTLEIQRTEQGDSAMYLCASSLTLGLSSYEQYFGPGTRLTVT.

Points on this clonotype: The junction and the germline gene differ at one end; a read error may be behind it. The rearrangement links TRBV6-6 to TRBJ2-5; perhaps D is TRBD1 or TRBD2 (6 bases each). CDR1 is MNHNY and CDR2 is SVGAGI in the germline V gene (reference sequence). CDR3 length: 13 residues. In DNA, the CDR3 is TGTGCCAGCAGTAACTCGGGGGCCGAGACCCAGTACTTC. It is translated as CASSNSGAETQYF.

This clonotype was seen more than once but under ten times. The gene calls are TRBV11-2 and TRBJ2-1; no clear D gene. Between the trimmed V and J ends, which lost 0 bases and 0 bases, there was a span of 6 bases. The CDR3 has 15 amino acids. The V gene's germline CDR1 is SGHAT and CDR2 FQNNGV. The CDR3 DNA reads as TGTGCCAGCAGCTTAGAGGCTCTCTCCTACAATGAGCAGTTCTTC. Translation: CASSLEALSYNEQFF.

This chain uses TRBV6-5 with TRBJ1-1; unclear D gene. With 10 bases removed from V and 7 bases from J, the gap between germline ends came to 13 bases. The V gene's germline CDR1 is MNHEY and CDR2 SVGAGI. This CDR3 region has 11 residues. The DNA of the CDR3 is TGTGCCATCAACCTTGGGGTTGAAGCTTTCTTT. It codes for CAINLGVEAFF.

This clonotype has just a few counts. The rearrangement joins TRBV12-3 or TRBV12-4 to TRBJ2-3, with D possibly being TRBD2 (8 bases). V dropped 5 bases and J dropped 0 bases, with 15 bases sitting between them. There are 16 residues in the CDR3. The CDR3 here is CASSPGGTASTDTQYF. CDR3 sequence (DNA): TGTGCCAGCAGTCCGGGAGGGACAGCTAGCACAGATACGCAGTATTTT.

This chain connects TRBV12-3 or TRBV12-4 to TRBJ2-2, with unresolved D. The CDR3 contains 14 residues. V was clipped by 3 bases and J by 5 bases, with 10 bases between them. The CDR3 here is CASSFLWGTGELFF. CDR3 DNA sequence: TGTGCCAGCAGTTTCCTCTGGGGAACCGGGGAGCTGTTTTTT.

V and J are TRBV2 and TRBJ2-5, with 8 bases that match TRBD1. The CDR3 spans 14 residues. The trim removed 8 bases at V and 1 base at J, leaving 6 bases unmatched. Germline V gene data show CDR1 as SNHLY and CDR2 as FYNNEI. Here the CDR3 reads CASGDRIGQETQYF. The CDR3 DNA reads TGTGCCAGCGGGGACAGGATCGGCCAAGAGACCCAGTACTTC.

This clonotype has a handful of counts. The chain links TRBV5-1 to TRBJ1-1; unclear D gene. Trimming took 0 bases from V and 1 from J, leaving 7 bases between them. Per germline, CDR1 SGHRS and CDR2 YFSETQ. The CDR3 is 14 amino acids. This CDR3 reads CASSLGLQNTEAFF. DNA for the CDR3: TGCGCCAGCAGCTTGGGACTGCAGAACACTGAAGCTTTCTTT.

This clonotype was recorded a few times. The V gene is TRBV7-9, the J gene TRBJ2-7; 10 nucleotides match TRBD1. CDR3 length: 15 amino acids. Germline V gene sequence: CDR1 SEHNR, CDR2 FQNEAQ (reference sequence). J lost 5 bases, V lost 5 bases, and 9 bases had no gene match. In nucleotides, the CDR3 is TGTGCCAGCAGCCCTAGGGGACAGGGGATCAACGAGCAGTACTTC. It yields the protein CASSPRGQGINEQYF.

The chain recombines TRBV6-7 with TRBJ2-7; the D is unclear. TRBV6-7 is an ORF; its function is uncertain. The CDR3 sequence is 14 residues long. Trimming removed 0 bases at V and 3 bases at J, with 9 bases between. The CDR3 region is CASSYSGDHYEQYF. The CDR3 coding sequence is TGTGCCAGCAGTTACTCGGGCGACCACTACGAGCAGTACTTC.

This chain links TRBV5-6 with TRBJ2-1; 12 positions match TRBD2. The length of the CDR3 is 14 residues. CDR1 and CDR2 from the germline V gene are SGHDT and YYEEEE. V lost 5 bases, J lost 11 bases, and 8 bases stayed unmatched. The CDR3 spells CASSFGLAGTQQFF. The CDR3 DNA follows: TGTGCCAGCAGTTTTGGACTAGCGGGGACTCAGCAGTTCTTC. Full variable domain (outside the CDR3, taken from reference TRBV5-6 and TRBJ2-1): DAGVTQSPTHLIKTRGQQVTLRCSPKSGHDTVSWYQQALGQGPQFIFQYYEEEERQRGNFPDRFSGHQFPNYSSELNVNALLLGDSALYLCASSFGLAGTQQFFGPGTRLTVL.

This sequence joins TRBV6-2 or TRBV6-3 and TRBJ2-1; 12 nucleotides line up with TRBD2. CDR1 and CDR2 (germline): MNHEY, SVGEGT. The CDR3 is 16 amino acids. Unmatched junction bases numbered 4, after V lost 6 bases and J lost 1 base. The CDR3 spells CASRFTSGGSYNEQFF. The DNA for the CDR3 is TGTGCCAGCAGATTTACTAGCGGGGGGTCCTACAATGAGCAGTTCTTC.

The V call is TRBV27, the J call TRBJ2-7; 7 bases are shared with TRBD2. In germline, CDR1 is MNHEY, CDR2 SMNVEV (reference sequence). The CDR3 is 14 residues long. V dropped 5 bases and J dropped 3; count of bases not matched to a gene: 7. The CDR3 here is CASSETTGGYEQYF. The CDR3 DNA follows: TGTGCCAGCAGTGAGACGACGGGGGGCTACGAGCAGTACTTC.

This clonotype occurred a few times. V gene TRBV7-8 combines with J gene TRBJ2-7; 10 bases align to TRBD2. This CDR3 has 16 amino acids. Unmatched junction bases numbered 7, after V lost 3 bases and J lost 2 bases. CDR1 and CDR2 from the germline V gene are SGHVS and FQNEAQ. CDR3 nucleotides: TGTGCCAGCAGCTTGGGACAGCGGGGGGGGACCTACGAGCAGTACTTC. This translates into CASSLGQRGGTYEQYF.

There are many counts of this clonotype. The rearrangement uses TRBV12-3 or TRBV12-4 and TRBJ2-5, with 12 bases matching TRBD2. J gave up 1 base and V 5 bases, and 5 bases lay outside the gene matches. The CDR3 totals 16 residues. The CDR3 coding sequence is TGTGCCAGCAGTCCCAGACTAGCGGGAGCCCAAGAGACCCAGTACTTC. Translated: CASSPRLAGAQETQYF.

This clonotype showed up many times. This CDR3 reads CASSLSYDNEQFF. In nucleotides, the CDR3 is TGTGCCAGCAGTCTCTCTTACGACAATGAGCAGTTCTTC. The genes are TRBV27 and TRBJ2-1; D gene ambiguous. Trimming took 5 bases from V and 5 from J, leaving 10 bases between them. Germline loops: CDR1 MNHEY, CDR2 SMNVEV (reference sequence). The length of the CDR3 is 13 residues.

The chain employs TRBV7-3 and TRBJ2-1; the D gene is possibly TRBD2 (6 bases). Trimming took 5 bases from V and 9 from J, leaving 14 bases between them. CDR1 SGHTA and CDR2 FQGTGA come from the germline V gene. The CDR3 loop spans 13 amino acids. In DNA form, the CDR3 reads TGTGCCAGCAGCCCGGATATGGGAGGTGAGCAGTTCTTC. Its translation is CASSPDMGGEQFF.

This clonotype was counted a few times. The V and J genes are TRBV5-1 and TRBJ2-7; 8 bases line up with TRBD1. Per germline, CDR1 SGHRS and CDR2 YFSETQ. The CDR3 sequence is 16 residues long. Trimming cost V 4 bases and J 6 bases; bases outside gene matches: 15. The CDR3 DNA is TGCGCCAGCAGCAACCCATTGACAGGGGTGGAGGGCGAGCAGTACTTC. Amino acids: CASSNPLTGVEGEQYF.

This chain links TRBV2 with TRBJ2-7, with a weak D call TRBD1 (5 bases). V lost 7 bases, J lost 0 bases, and 13 bases lay in between. The CDR3 length is 14 residues. The germline V gene has CDR1 SNHLY and CDR2 FYNNEI. CDR3 residues: CASNGGQASYEQYF. CDR3 sequence (DNA): TGTGCCAGCAACGGTGGACAAGCCTCCTACGAGCAGTACTTC.

This clonotype appeared a few times. The genes are TRBV4-1 and TRBJ2-7; D is ambiguous. V shed 1 base and J shed 7 bases, with 11 bases lying between them. This CDR3 is built from 13 residues. Germline V gene data show CDR1 as MGHRA and CDR2 as YSYEKL. The CDR3 bases are TGCGCCAGCAGCCAAGCTTTTGGGATGGAGCAGTACTTC. It translates to CASSQAFGMEQYF.

This clonotype was seen a handful of times. The V call is TRBV4-3, the J call TRBJ2-1; D possibly corresponds to TRBD2 (6 bases). V was trimmed by 2 bases and J by 15 bases, leaving 17 bases between them. Per the germline V gene, CDR1 is LGHNA and CDR2 is YSLEER. The CDR3 sequence is 13 residues long. The CDR3 DNA is TGCGCCAGCAGCCAAAGCACAGCGGGCACGTCGTTCTTC. Translating gives CASSQSTAGTSFF.